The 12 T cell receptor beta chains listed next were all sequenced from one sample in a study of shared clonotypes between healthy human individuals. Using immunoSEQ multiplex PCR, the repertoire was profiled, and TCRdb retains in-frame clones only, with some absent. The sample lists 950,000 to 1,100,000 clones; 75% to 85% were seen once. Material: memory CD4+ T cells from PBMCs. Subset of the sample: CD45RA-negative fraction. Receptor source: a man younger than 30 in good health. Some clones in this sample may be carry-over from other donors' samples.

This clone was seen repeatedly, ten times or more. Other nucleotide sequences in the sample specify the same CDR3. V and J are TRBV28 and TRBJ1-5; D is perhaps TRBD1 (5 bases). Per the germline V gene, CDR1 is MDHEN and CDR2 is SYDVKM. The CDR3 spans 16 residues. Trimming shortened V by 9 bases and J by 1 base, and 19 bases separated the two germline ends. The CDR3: CASTRGTFLSNQPQHF. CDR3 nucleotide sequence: TGTGCCAGTACGAGAGGGACTTTCCTCAGCAATCAGCCCCAGCATTTT.

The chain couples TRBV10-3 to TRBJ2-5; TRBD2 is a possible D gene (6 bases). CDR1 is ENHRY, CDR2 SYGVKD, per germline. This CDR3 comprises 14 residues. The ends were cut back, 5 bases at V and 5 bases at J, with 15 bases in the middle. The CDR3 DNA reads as TGTGCCATCAGTAGAGGGGAAGGGAGGGAGACCCAGTACTTC. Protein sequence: CAISRGEGRETQYF.

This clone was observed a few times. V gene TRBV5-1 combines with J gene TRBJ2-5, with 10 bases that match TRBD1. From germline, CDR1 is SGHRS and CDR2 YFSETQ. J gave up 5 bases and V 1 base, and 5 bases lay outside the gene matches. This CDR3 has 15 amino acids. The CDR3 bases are TGCGCCAGCAGCTTGTCGGGACAGGGGAAGGAGACCCAGTACTTC. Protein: CASSLSGQGKETQYF.

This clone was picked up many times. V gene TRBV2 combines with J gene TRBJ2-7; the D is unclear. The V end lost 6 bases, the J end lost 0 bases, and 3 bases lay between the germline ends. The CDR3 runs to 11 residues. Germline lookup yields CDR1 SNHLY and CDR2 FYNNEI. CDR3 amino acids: CASRSSYEQYF. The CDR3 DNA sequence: TGTGCCAGCAGGAGCTCCTACGAGCAGTACTTC.

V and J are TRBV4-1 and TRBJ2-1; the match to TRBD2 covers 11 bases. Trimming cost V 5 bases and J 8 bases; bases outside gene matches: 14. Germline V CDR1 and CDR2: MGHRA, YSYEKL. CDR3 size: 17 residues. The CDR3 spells CASSSRIAGGPGDEQFF. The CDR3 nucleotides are TGCGCCAGCAGCTCCCGAATAGCGGGAGGGCCTGGAGATGAGCAGTTCTTC.

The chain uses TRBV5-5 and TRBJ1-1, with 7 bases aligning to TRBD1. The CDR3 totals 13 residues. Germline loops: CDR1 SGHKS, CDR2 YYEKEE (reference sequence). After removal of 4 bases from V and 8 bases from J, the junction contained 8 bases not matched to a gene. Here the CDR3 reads CASSNTGATEAFF. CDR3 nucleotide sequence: TGTGCCAGCAGCAACACAGGGGCGACCGAAGCTTTCTTT. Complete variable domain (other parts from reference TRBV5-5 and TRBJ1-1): DAGVTQSPTHLIKTRGQQVTLRCSPISGHKSVSWYQQVLGQGPQFIFQYYEKEERGRGNFPDRFSARQFPNYSSELNVNALLLGDSALYLCASSNTGATEAFFGQGTRLTVV.

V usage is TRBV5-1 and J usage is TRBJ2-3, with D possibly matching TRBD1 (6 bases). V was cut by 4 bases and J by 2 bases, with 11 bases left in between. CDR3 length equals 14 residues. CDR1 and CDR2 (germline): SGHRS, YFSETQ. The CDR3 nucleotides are TGCGCCAGCAGCGAGGACAGACTCACAGATACGCAGTATTTT. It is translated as CASSEDRLTDTQYF.

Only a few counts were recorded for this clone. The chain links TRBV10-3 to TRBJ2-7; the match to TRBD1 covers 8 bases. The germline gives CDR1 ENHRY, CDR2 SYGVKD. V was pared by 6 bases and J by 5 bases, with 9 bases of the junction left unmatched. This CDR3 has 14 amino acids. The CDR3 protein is CAIRRTGSWDEQYF. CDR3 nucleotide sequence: TGTGCCATCAGAAGGACAGGGTCGTGGGACGAGCAGTACTTC.

In DNA form, the CDR3 reads TGTGCCAGCAATATGCAGGGGGCGGCTGGTCAGCCCCAGCATTTT. Its translation: CASNMQGAAGQPQHF. The genes are TRBV6-1 and TRBJ1-5, with 8 bases that match TRBD1. The ends lost 7 bases at V and 6 bases at J; junction bases unmatched: 11. The CDR3 runs 15 residues. Germline CDR1 and CDR2: MNHNS and SASEGT.

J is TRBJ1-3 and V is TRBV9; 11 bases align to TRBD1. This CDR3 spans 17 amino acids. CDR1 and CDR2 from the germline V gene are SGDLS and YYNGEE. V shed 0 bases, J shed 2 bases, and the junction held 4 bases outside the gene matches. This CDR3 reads CASSVVGTGGPGNTIYF. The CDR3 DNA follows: TGTGCCAGCAGCGTAGTTGGGACAGGGGGACCTGGAAACACCATATATTTT.

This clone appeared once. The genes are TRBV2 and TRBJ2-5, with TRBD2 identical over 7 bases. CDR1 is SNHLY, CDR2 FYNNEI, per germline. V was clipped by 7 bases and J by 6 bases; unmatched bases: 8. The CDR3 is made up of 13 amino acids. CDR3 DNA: TGTGCCAGCAACGCGGGAGAGGGACAGACCCAGTACTTC. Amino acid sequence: CASNAGEGQTQYF.

The CDR3 protein is CASSGRGDSGANVLTF. The CDR3 DNA reads TGTGCCAGCAGCGGCCGTGGGGACTCTGGGGCCAACGTCCTGACTTTC. J is TRBJ2-6 and V is TRBV7-8; no clear D gene. Trimming removed 5 bases from V and 0 bases from J, with 11 bases in between. This CDR3 spans 16 amino acids. Looked up from germline, CDR1 is SGHVS and CDR2 is FQNEAQ.